This TCR beta chain was retrieved from a study of cytomegalovirus exposure and HLA in healthy donors. Study as a whole: One earlier analysis, a look at 150 million to 200 million T cells, found roughly 120 million unique TCR beta sequences.

Notes on the study in general: In an earlier analysis, productive rearrangement rates for most beta V segments clustered near 87% or 30%. Roughly uniform depth of sequencing across donors was assumed in presence/absence analyses.

Nominally healthy donors provided the samples, though records likely missed some immune exposures. J gave up 8 bases and V 4 bases, and 16 bases lay outside the gene matches. This CDR3 contains 18 residues. Germline V lookup: CDR1 SGHTA, CDR2 FQGNSA. The PCR employed 60 Vbeta primers together with 13 Jbeta primers. Sequencing was performed with immunoSEQ multiplex PCR; in TCRdb, only in-frame clones are kept and a portion is missing. This sample has around 180,000 clones; 84% occur once, and the top ten carry approximately 0.26%. Notes on this clone: Its antigen remains unidentified.

The source material was PBMCs. The chain carries TRBV7-2 and TRBJ2-1; 11 bases fit TRBD2. The clonotype originates from a boy younger than 18 in good health and CMV-seronegative. CDR3 bases: TGTGCCAGCAGCTCCCCCGCAATAGCGGGGGGGCCAGCGTATGAGCAGTTCTTC. Protein: CASSSPAIAGGPAYEQFF.